These 30 T cell receptor beta chains came from one sample sequenced in a study of OX40 agonist ivuxolimab in advanced cancers. Library preparation used the immunoSEQ multiplex PCR assay. TCRdb retrieved this table from immuneACCESS and kept in-frame rearrangements only. Not all clones are present; in checked studies, unresolved V genes account for under half, and no reason is known for the remainder. The sample table shows approximately 81,000 clones, and 86% are seen once. The ten largest make up around 0.94% of the sample. The sample consisted of CD4+ or CD8+ T cells sorted from blood, taken in a trial of the OX40 agonist ivuxolimab. The receptors derive from an adult with an advanced solid tumor such as melanoma, head and neck, liver or kidney cancer.

The chain uses TRBV4-1 and TRBJ1-2; D may be TRBD1 (5 bases). Trimming took off 5 bases at V and 7 bases at J, with 14 bases between the two ends. Germline CDR1 reads MGHRA; CDR2 reads YSYEKL. The CDR3 is 13 amino acids. The CDR3 DNA is TGCGCCAGCAGCTTTCGGGACCTGGCTGGCTACACCTTC. This codes for CASSFRDLAGYTF.

Only one count was recorded for this clone. The J gene is TRBJ1-6, the V gene TRBV7-2; D possibly corresponds to TRBD1 (6 bases). V shed 1 base and J shed 6 bases, with 13 bases lying between them. This CDR3 has 16 residues. In germline, CDR1 is SGHTA, CDR2 FQGNSA. The CDR3 DNA follows: TGTGCCAGCAGCTTAGTGGGGGTGACAGGTAATTCACCCCTCCACTTT. Its protein product is CASSLVGVTGNSPLHF.

In this sample, this clone turned up once. This chain links TRBV6-5 with TRBJ2-7; 7 bases agree with TRBD1. The germline V gene encodes CDR1 MNHEY and CDR2 SVGAGI. V shed 6 bases, J shed 0 bases, and the junction held 5 bases outside the gene matches. The CDR3 covers 14 residues. This CDR3 is CASSPGTASYEQYF. DNA for the CDR3: TGTGCCAGCAGCCCTGGGACAGCCTCCTACGAGCAGTACTTC.

V is TRBV30 and J is TRBJ2-1; no definite D call. This CDR3 has 14 residues. Germline V gene data show CDR1 as GTSNPN and CDR2 as SVGIG (reference sequence). V gave up 4 bases and J gave up 5 bases, with 15 bases separating them. CDR3 protein: CAWNSRSTHNEQFF. Here the CDR3 DNA reads TGTGCCTGGAATTCGCGGTCTACCCACAATGAGCAGTTCTTC.

The gene calls are TRBV10-3 and TRBJ1-1, with D unresolved. Per germline, CDR1 ENHRY and CDR2 SYGVKD. The CDR3 loop spans 12 amino acids. The V end was cut by 8 bases, the J end by 5 bases, with 12 bases between. CDR3 DNA: TGTGCCATCGGAAAAAGCGGGACTGAAGCTTTCTTT. This codes for CAIGKSGTEAFF.

The rearrangement uses TRBV19 and TRBJ1-2; weak D call: TRBD1 (5 bases). CDR1 and CDR2 (germline): LNHDA, SQIVND (reference sequence). The CDR3 totals 13 residues. Trimming took 6 bases from V and 3 from J, leaving 11 bases between them. For the CDR3, the DNA is TGTGCCAGTAGGGACGAGGGACACTATGGCTACACCTTC. Protein sequence: CASRDEGHYGYTF.

The V gene is TRBV19, the J gene TRBJ2-1; D is undetermined. Germline CDR1 reads LNHDA; CDR2 reads SQIVND (reference sequence). Between the trimmed V and J ends, which lost 3 bases and 5 bases, there was a span of 8 bases. CDR3 size: 13 residues. The CDR3, as DNA: TGTGCCAGTAGTATTGGGCAGAACAATGAGCAGTTCTTC. Encoded protein: CASSIGQNNEQFF.

As DNA, the CDR3 is TGCAGCGTTCGGTTTACAGGGCCCAATGAGCAGTTCTTC. Its protein is CSVRFTGPNEQFF. V gene TRBV29-1 combines with J gene TRBJ2-1; possible D gene TRBD1, 6 bases. The length of the CDR3 is 13 residues. Trimming cost V 5 bases and J 6 bases, with 14 bases left between them. Germline CDR1 and CDR2: SQVTM and ANQGSEA.

The CDR3 DNA reads as TGTGCCAGCAGCTTGCGGGGGGCCCAGCAAGAGACCCAGTACTTC. It specifies CASSLRGAQQETQYF. The chain is built from TRBV4-2 and TRBJ2-5, with 8 bases that match TRBD2. Trimming removed 5 bases from V and 2 bases from J; junction bases left unmatched: 7. In germline, CDR1 is LGHNA, CDR2 YNFKEQ. There are 15 residues in the CDR3.

This clone was observed once. This sequence joins TRBV5-1 and TRBJ2-3; D unresolved. Trimming shortened V by 1 base and J by 0 bases, and 12 bases separated the two germline ends. The germline gives CDR1 SGHRS, CDR2 YFSETQ. The CDR3 is made up of 16 amino acids. CDR3 coding DNA: TGCGCCAGCAGCTTGTTAGCAACACCGAGCACAGATACGCAGTATTTT. Protein product: CASSLLATPSTDTQYF.

The V gene is TRBV5-4, the J gene TRBJ2-3, with 8 bases fitting TRBD1. Per germline, CDR1 SGHNT and CDR2 YYREEE (reference sequence). V shed 2 bases and J 3 bases; nucleotides not matched to a gene: 5. There are 15 residues in the CDR3. CDR3 coding DNA: TGTGCCAGCAGCTTTGACAGGGGATTGACAGATACGCAGTATTTT. Its translation: CASSFDRGLTDTQYF.

The gene calls are TRBV5-1 and TRBJ2-3; D might be TRBD2 (5 bases). Trimming pared 4 bases from V and 0 bases from J, leaving 12 bases between. In germline, CDR1 is SGHRS, CDR2 YFSETQ. The CDR3 has 15 residues. CDR3 residues: CASSKSGRSTDTQYF. In DNA form, the CDR3 reads TGCGCCAGCAGCAAGAGCGGAAGAAGCACAGATACGCAGTATTTT. Complete variable domain (other parts from reference TRBV5-1 and TRBJ2-3): KAGVTQTPRYLIKTRGQQVTLSCSPISGHRSVSWYQQTPGQGLQFLFEYFSETQRNKGNFPGRFSGRQFSNSRSEMNVSTLELGDSALYLCASSKSGRSTDTQYFGPGTRLTVL.

CDR3 nucleotides: TGTGCCAGCAGCCCTACTAGCGGGGGGGCCGCAGATACGCAGTATTTT. Its protein is CASSPTSGGAADTQYF. This rearrangement joins TRBV7-3 to TRBJ2-3; 13 nucleotides align to TRBD2. Germline-derived CDR1 and CDR2 are SGHTA and FQGTGA. J lost 4 bases, V lost 5 bases, and 6 bases had no gene match. This CDR3 has 16 amino acids.

The genes are TRBV25-1 and TRBJ1-2, with a weak D call TRBD1 (5 bases). Trimming cost V 4 bases and J 5 bases, with 17 bases left between them. Looked up from germline, CDR1 is MGHDK and CDR2 is SYGVNS. This CDR3 comprises 15 residues. Here the CDR3 reads CASSGRAGGKYGYTF. The CDR3 bases are TGTGCCAGCAGTGGCCGGGCGGGGGGGAAATATGGCTACACCTTC.

This rearrangement joins TRBV7-9 to TRBJ2-3; 7 bases align to TRBD2. Germline lookup yields CDR1 SEHNR and CDR2 FQNEAQ (reference sequence). There are 17 residues in the CDR3. The V gene end was trimmed by 4 bases and the J gene end by 2 bases; junction bases not matched to a gene: 12. CDR3 DNA sequence: TGTGCCAGCAGCTCCGGTACCGCTAGCGGCCACACAGATACGCAGTATTTT. Protein product: CASSSGTASGHTDTQYF. The full variable domain, with the rest looked up from reference TRBV7-9 and TRBJ2-3, is DTGVSQNPRHKITKRGQNVTFRCDPISEHNRLYWYRQTLGQGPEFLTYFQNEAQLEKSRLLSDRFSAERPKGSFSTLEIQRTEQGDSAMYLCASSSGTASGHTDTQYFGPGTRLTVL.

This chain links TRBV6-5 with TRBJ2-5; tentatively, D is TRBD1 (5 bases). Trimming took 4 bases from V and 0 from J, leaving 6 bases between them. The CDR3 totals 13 residues. CDR1 MNHEY and CDR2 SVGAGI come from the germline V gene. This CDR3 reads CASSWTNQETQYF. CDR3 coding DNA: TGTGCCAGCAGTTGGACAAACCAAGAGACCCAGTACTTC.

A few counts support this clone. The chain uses TRBV11-3 and TRBJ1-1; D call uncertain. This CDR3 has 14 residues. CDR1 is SGHNT and CDR2 is YENEEA in the germline V gene. V was clipped by 5 bases and J by 0 bases, with 10 bases between them. The CDR3 region is CASSPRHLNTEAFF. CDR3 nucleotides: TGTGCCAGCAGCCCTAGACACCTGAACACTGAAGCTTTCTTT. The entire variable domain, with the rest obtained from reference TRBV11-3 and TRBJ1-1, is as follows: EAGVVQSPRYKIIEKKQPVAFWCNPISGHNTLYWYLQNLGQGPELLIRYENEEAVDDSQLPKDRFSAERLKGVDSTLKIQPAELGDSAVYLCASSPRHLNTEAFFGQGTRLTVV.

The chain links TRBV10-3 to TRBJ1-4; D unresolved. Deletions cut 4 bases from V and 8 bases from J, with 11 bases between. The germline V gene has CDR1 ENHRY and CDR2 SYGVKD. The CDR3 runs to 13 residues. DNA for the CDR3: TGTGCCATCAGTGTGAAGGTTGGGGAAAAACTGTTTTTT. Residues: CAISVKVGEKLFF.

The rearrangement joins TRBV21-1 to TRBJ2-1; the tabulated D call, TRBD1, remains unverified against the DNA. TRBV21-1 is labeled a pseudogene. The CDR3 spans 21 residues. CDR3 in amino acids: CASSKVLRDRVWLSSYNEQFF. CDR3 bases: TGTGCCAGCAGCAAAGTACTCCGGGACAGGGTTTGGCTGAGCTCCTACAATGAGCAGTTCTTC.

The chain links TRBV4-1 to TRBJ2-1; 10 nucleotides agree with TRBD2. Germline trimming cut 1 base from V and 7 bases from J; bases unmatched to any gene: 13. The CDR3 totals 18 residues. CDR1 is MGHRA, CDR2 YSYEKL, per germline. The CDR3 DNA reads as TGCGCCAGCAGCCAAGGTGTATCCGTAGCGGGGGGTATTAATGAGCAGTTCTTC. It translates to CASSQGVSVAGGINEQFF.

This clone was counted between two and nine times. Additional DNA sequences in this sample encode the identical CDR3. The rearrangement uses TRBV29-1 and TRBJ1-1; TRBD1 might be the D (6 bases). V was shortened by 2 bases and J by 5 bases, with 9 bases between the two germline ends. The germline V gene encodes CDR1 SQVTM and CDR2 ANQGSEA. This CDR3 region has 12 residues. CDR3 amino acids: CSVERGRTEAFF. CDR3 DNA sequence: TGCAGCGTTGAAAGGGGGAGGACTGAAGCTTTCTTT.

This chain links TRBV19 with TRBJ1-6; TRBD1 agrees at 12 bases. The junction had 1 base not matched to a gene; V was cut back by 5 bases and J by 8 bases. Germline V gene data show CDR1 as LNHDA and CDR2 as SQIVND (reference sequence). The CDR3 sequence is 14 residues long. Here the CDR3 reads CASSGTGGYSPLHF. The CDR3 nucleotides read TGTGCCAGTAGTGGGACAGGGGGCTATTCACCCCTCCACTTT. Variable domain in full (rest from reference TRBV19 and TRBJ1-6): DGGITQSPKYLFRKEGQNVTLSCEQNLNHDAMYWYRQDPGQGLRLIYYSQIVNDFQKGDIAEGYSVSREKKESFPLTVTSAQKNPTAFYLCASSGTGGYSPLHFGNGTRLTVT.

The rearrangement joins TRBV14 to TRBJ2-7; D gene unclear. Germline lookup yields CDR1 SGHDN and CDR2 FVKESK. CDR3 length equals 16 residues. V shed 0 bases and J shed 2 bases, with 14 bases lying between them. CDR3 sequence reads: CASSQDVPPDPYEQYF. The CDR3 DNA reads TGTGCCAGCAGCCAAGACGTCCCTCCTGATCCCTACGAGCAGTACTTC.

The chain combines TRBV6-5 with TRBJ2-5; D ambiguous. This CDR3 has 12 residues. Germline V lookup: CDR1 MNHEY, CDR2 SVGAGI. The germline V and J ends were trimmed by 5 bases and 7 bases, with 11 bases remaining between them. The CDR3: CASSQTMWTQYF. CDR3 DNA sequence: TGTGCCAGCAGTCAAACCATGTGGACCCAGTACTTC.

J is TRBJ2-3 and V is TRBV11-3; 16 bases agree with TRBD2. V was clipped by 5 bases and J by 4 bases; unmatched bases: 6. Germline assignment: CDR1 SGHNT and CDR2 YENEEA. This CDR3 has 17 amino acids. The CDR3 DNA is TGTGCCAGCAGCACAGGGACTAGCGGGGGGGCGGCAGATACGCAGTATTTT. Residues: CASSTGTSGGAADTQYF.

This clone has only a few counts. The CDR3 reads CASSFGPDTYNEQFF. The CDR3 nucleotides are TGTGCCAGCAGCTTCGGGCCGGATACCTACAATGAGCAGTTCTTC. The genes are TRBV11-2 and TRBJ2-1; D unresolved. This CDR3 is 15 amino acids long. Trimming removed 3 bases at V and 2 bases at J, with 11 bases between. The V gene's germline CDR1 is SGHAT and CDR2 FQNNGV.

V is TRBV19 and J is TRBJ1-1; 7 bases are a match to TRBD1. Losses at the gene ends were 6 bases for V and 8 bases for J; bases not matched to a gene: 9. The CDR3 is 13 residues long. Germline V gene lookup returns CDR1 LNHDA and CDR2 SQIVND (reference sequence). DNA for the CDR3: TGTGCCAGTAGCAAAGGAGGAGGGGGCGAAGCTTTCTTT. Translated, it gives CASSKGGGGEAFF.

The chain couples TRBV19 to TRBJ1-5; no clear D gene. This CDR3 has 14 residues. Germline loops: CDR1 LNHDA, CDR2 SQIVND (reference sequence). Trimming removed 3 bases at V and 7 bases at J, with 13 bases between. CDR3 DNA sequence: TGTGCCAGTAGTATTTCGGGATCAGAACAGCCCCAGCATTTT. It translates to CASSISGSEQPQHF.

This chain links TRBV20-1 with TRBJ1-2, with D possibly matching TRBD1 (5 bases). V lost 3 bases to trimming and J lost 6 bases, with 8 bases between them. The CDR3 is 11 amino acids. Germline CDR1 DFQATT, CDR2 SNEGSKA (reference sequence). The CDR3 is CSASREHGYTF. The CDR3 DNA sequence: TGCAGTGCTAGCAGGGAGCATGGCTACACCTTC.

The genes are TRBV29-1 and TRBJ1-1; D might be TRBD1 (5 bases). The V gene's germline CDR1 is SQVTM and CDR2 ANQGSEA. The V gene lost 3 bases and the J gene lost 3 bases, with 11 bases spanning the gap. This CDR3 has 13 residues. The CDR3 bases are TGCAGCGTTGAGGGACGGATCGACACTGAAGCTTTCTTT. Amino acids: CSVEGRIDTEAFF.